Below are 11 T cell receptor beta chains sequenced from a single sample in a study of T cells in Graves' hyperthyroidism and ophthalmopathy. Amplified TCR beta CDR3 regions derived from RNA transcripts. The study used the HTBI primer set for a first-round RT-PCR of the TCR CDR3. One entry per CDR3 protein, called by TCRdb with MiXCR from the multiplex PCR reads. The sample carries roughly 360,000 distinct CDR3 sequences, about 13% recorded once. Sequenced material: blood. The receptors were sampled from a young man with Graves' hyperthyroidism that later progressed to Graves' ophthalmopathy.

This clonotype was seen many times. The chain joins TRBV12-3 or TRBV12-4 to TRBJ2-3; D tentatively reads TRBD1 or TRBD2 (5 bases each). The CDR3 sequence is 15 residues long. Trimming pared 3 bases from V and 2 bases from J, leaving 12 bases between. The CDR3, as DNA: TGTGCCAGCAGTTTTTCGGGACCGAACACAGATACGCAGTATTTT. This translates into CASSFSGPNTDTQYF.

This clonotype was detected ten times or more. The chain uses TRBV5-1 and TRBJ1-2, with 9 bases that match TRBD1. The V segment lost 5 bases and the J segment 4 bases; nucleotides outside the gene matches: 12. The germline CDR1 and CDR2 sequences are SGHRS and YFSETQ. This CDR3 has 16 amino acids. The CDR3 sequence is CASRPGQGIHSYGYTF. CDR3 coding DNA: TGCGCCAGCAGACCGGGACAGGGTATCCATTCCTATGGCTACACCTTC.

CDR3 loop: CASSPGLAGGSNSYEQYF. CDR3 nucleotide sequence: TGTGCCAGCTCACCCGGACTAGCGGGGGGCTCCAACTCCTACGAGCAGTACTTC. This sequence joins TRBV18 and TRBJ2-7; 14 nucleotides align to TRBD2. Germline CDR1 is KGHSH and CDR2 is LQKENI. V trimming: 3 bases; J trimming: 0 bases; junction bases outside the gene matches: 7. The CDR3 consists of 18 residues.

This clonotype showed up many times. The rearrangement uses TRBV18 and TRBJ1-1, with 8 bases matching TRBD1. CDR1 is KGHSH, CDR2 LQKENI, per germline. The V and J ends lost 5 bases and 0 bases, in that order; junction bases with no gene match: 2. The CDR3 sequence is 14 residues long. As DNA, the CDR3 is TGTGCCAGCTCAAGGGACAGGTTGAACACTGAAGCTTTCTTT. Translating it yields CASSRDRLNTEAFF. The full variable domain, in which reference TRBV18 and TRBJ1-1 provide the parts outside the CDR3, is NAGVMQNPRHLVRRRGQEARLRCSPMKGHSHVYWYRQLPEEGLKFMVYLQKENIIDESGMPKERFSAEFPKEGPSILRIQQVVRGDSAAYFCASSRDRLNTEAFFGQGTRLTVV.

The sample holds many counts of this clonotype. The chain is built from TRBV30 and TRBJ2-5; 13 bases align to TRBD2. After removal of 7 bases from V and 5 bases from J, the junction contained 7 bases not matched to a gene. This CDR3 has 14 amino acids. Germline V gives CDR1 GTSNPN, CDR2 SVGIG (reference sequence). The CDR3 here is CASKLAGGLETQYF. The CDR3 DNA reads TGTGCCTCCAAACTAGCGGGGGGGCTCGAGACCCAGTACTTC.

This clonotype was detected a few times. This chain joins TRBV6-1 and TRBJ2-3; TRBD2 is a possible D gene (7 bases). V was pared by 6 bases and J by 3 bases, with 13 bases between. Looked up from germline, CDR1 is MNHNS and CDR2 is SASEGT. The CDR3 length is 14 residues. DNA for the CDR3: TGTGCCAGCAGACTAGGGGGGGAGACAGATACGCAGTATTTT. The encoded protein is CASRLGGETDTQYF.

This clonotype was seen many times. The CDR3 sequence is CASSVFGDGANVLTF. The CDR3 coding sequence is TGTGCCAGCAGCGTATTTGGGGATGGGGCCAACGTCCTGACTTTC. V is TRBV9 and J is TRBJ2-6; D call uncertain. The CDR3 sequence is 15 residues long. Germline V gives CDR1 SGDLS, CDR2 YYNGEE. V was shortened by 1 base and J by 3 bases, with 8 bases between the two germline ends. The full variable domain, its missing parts supplied by reference TRBV9 and TRBJ2-6, is DSGVTQTPKHLITATGQRVTLRCSPRSGDLSVYWYQQSLDQGLQFLIQYYNGEERAKGNILERFSAQQFPDLHSELNLSSLELGDSALYFCASSVFGDGANVLTFGAGSRLTVL.

In this sample, this clonotype turned up a few times. The chain is built from TRBV18 and TRBJ1-4, with 7 positions matching TRBD1. The V gene's germline CDR1 is KGHSH and CDR2 LQKENI. J was trimmed by 6 bases and V by 4 bases; bases with no gene match: 8. CDR3 length: 15 residues. CDR3 sequence (DNA): TGTGCCAGCTCACATGGACAGGCTGGGGATGAAAAACTGTTTTTT. It specifies CASSHGQAGDEKLFF.

This clonotype was seen repeatedly, ten times or more. V is TRBV11-2 and J is TRBJ2-7; the D is unclear. Trimming took 2 bases from V and 0 from J, leaving 11 bases between them. There are 15 residues in the CDR3. The germline V gene encodes CDR1 SGHAT and CDR2 FQNNGV. The CDR3 DNA reads as TGTGCCAGCAGCTTACCCGGACCGAGCTCCTACGAGCAGTACTTC. Amino acid sequence: CASSLPGPSSYEQYF.

This clonotype was seen many times. The gene calls are TRBV12-3 or TRBV12-4 and TRBJ2-1; TRBD1 matches at 10 bases. The CDR3 has 13 residues. J lost 8 bases, V lost 3 bases, and 1 base had no gene match. The CDR3 sequence: CASSLGQGYEQFF. CDR3 nucleotides: TGTGCCAGCAGTTTGGGACAGGGGTATGAGCAGTTCTTC.

The chain carries TRBV24-1 and TRBJ1-6; D is unclear. Germline V gene sequence: CDR1 KGHDR, CDR2 SFDVKD. The CDR3 length is 15 residues. V was cut by 4 bases and J by 6 bases, with 12 bases left in between. This CDR3 reads CATSEGGVGNSPLHF. CDR3 in DNA: TGTGCCACCAGTGAAGGAGGAGTCGGTAATTCACCCCTCCACTTT.